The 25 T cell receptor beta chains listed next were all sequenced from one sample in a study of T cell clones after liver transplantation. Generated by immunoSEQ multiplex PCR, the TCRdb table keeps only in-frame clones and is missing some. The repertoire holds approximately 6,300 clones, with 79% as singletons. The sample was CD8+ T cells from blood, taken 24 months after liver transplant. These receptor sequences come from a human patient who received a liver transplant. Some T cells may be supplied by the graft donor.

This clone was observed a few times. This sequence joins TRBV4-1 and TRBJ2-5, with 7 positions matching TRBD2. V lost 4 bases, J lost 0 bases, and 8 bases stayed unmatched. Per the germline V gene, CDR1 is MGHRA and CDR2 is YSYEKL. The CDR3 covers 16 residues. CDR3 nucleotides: TGCGCCAGCAGCCCCTCGGGTGGGGGGGACCAAGAGACCCAGTACTTC. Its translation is CASSPSGGGDQETQYF.

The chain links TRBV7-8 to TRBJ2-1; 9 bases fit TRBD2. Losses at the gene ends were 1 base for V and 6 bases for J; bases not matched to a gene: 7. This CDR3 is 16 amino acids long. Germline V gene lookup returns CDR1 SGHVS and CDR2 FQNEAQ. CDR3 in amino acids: CASSLVGAGGPNEQFF. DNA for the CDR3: TGTGCCAGCAGCTTAGTGGGCGCGGGGGGGCCCAATGAGCAGTTCTTC.

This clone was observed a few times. The CDR3 reads CASSLNQVHGYTF. CDR3 DNA: TGTGCCAGCAGTTTAAACCAGGTCCATGGCTACACCTTC. The rearrangement joins TRBV27 to TRBJ1-2, with unresolved D. Trimming cost V 2 bases and J 6 bases, with 10 bases left between them. This CDR3 is built from 13 residues. CDR1 and CDR2 (germline): MNHEY, SMNVEV (reference sequence).

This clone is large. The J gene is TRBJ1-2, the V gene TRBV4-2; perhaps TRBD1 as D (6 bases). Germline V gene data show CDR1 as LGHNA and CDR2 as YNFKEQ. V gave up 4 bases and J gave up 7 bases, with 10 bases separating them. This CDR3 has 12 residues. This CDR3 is CASSRGARGYTF. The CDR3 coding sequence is TGTGCCAGCAGCCGGGGGGCGCGTGGCTACACCTTC.

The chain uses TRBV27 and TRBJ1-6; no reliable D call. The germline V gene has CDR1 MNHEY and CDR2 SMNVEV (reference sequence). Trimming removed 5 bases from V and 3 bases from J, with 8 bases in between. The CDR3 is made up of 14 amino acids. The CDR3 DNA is TGTGCCAGCAGTAATCCCAGCTATAATTCACCCCTCCACTTT. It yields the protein CASSNPSYNSPLHF.

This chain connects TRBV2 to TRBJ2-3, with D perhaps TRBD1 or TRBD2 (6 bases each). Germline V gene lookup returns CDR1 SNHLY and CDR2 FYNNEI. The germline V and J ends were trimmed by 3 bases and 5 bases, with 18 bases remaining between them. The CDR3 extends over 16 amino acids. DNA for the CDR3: TGTGCCAGCAGTGATGGATTCCGGGGGCTGGAAGATACGCAGTATTTT. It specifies CASSDGFRGLEDTQYF.

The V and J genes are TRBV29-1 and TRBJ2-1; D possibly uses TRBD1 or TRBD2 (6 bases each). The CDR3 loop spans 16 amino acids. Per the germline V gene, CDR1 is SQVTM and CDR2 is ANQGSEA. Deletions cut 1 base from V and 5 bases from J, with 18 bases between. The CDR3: CSVEGGRGDHNNEQFF. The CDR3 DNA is TGCAGCGTTGAAGGGGGGCGGGGCGACCATAACAATGAGCAGTTCTTC.

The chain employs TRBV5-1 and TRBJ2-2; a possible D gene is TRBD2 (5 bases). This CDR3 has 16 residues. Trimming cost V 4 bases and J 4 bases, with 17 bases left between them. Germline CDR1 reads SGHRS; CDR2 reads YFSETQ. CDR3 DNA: TGCGCCAGCAGCCCCCGGACTGGGTACGGCACCGGGGAGCTGTTTTTT. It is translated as CASSPRTGYGTGELFF. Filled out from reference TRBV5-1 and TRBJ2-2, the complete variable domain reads KAGVTQTPRYLIKTRGQQVTLSCSPISGHRSVSWYQQTPGQGLQFLFEYFSETQRNKGNFPGRFSGRQFSNSRSEMNVSTLELGDSALYLCASSPRTGYGTGELFFGEGSRLTVL.

The chain's CDR3 is CASSAPRGLASEETQYF. The DNA of the CDR3 is TGTGCCAGCAGTGCCCCCCGGGGACTAGCGTCCGAAGAGACCCAGTACTTC. The chain combines TRBV6-1 with TRBJ2-5, with 10 bases aligning to TRBD2. Germline CDR1 and CDR2: MNHNS and SASEGT. The CDR3 covers 17 residues. V was clipped by 4 bases and J by 3 bases; unmatched bases: 11.

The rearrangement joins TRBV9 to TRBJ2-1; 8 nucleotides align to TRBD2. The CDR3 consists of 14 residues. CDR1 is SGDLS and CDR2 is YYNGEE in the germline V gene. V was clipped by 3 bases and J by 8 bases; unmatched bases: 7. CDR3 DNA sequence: TGTGCCAGCAGCGCATCCGGACTAGCCGATGAGCAGTTCTTC. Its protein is CASSASGLADEQFF.

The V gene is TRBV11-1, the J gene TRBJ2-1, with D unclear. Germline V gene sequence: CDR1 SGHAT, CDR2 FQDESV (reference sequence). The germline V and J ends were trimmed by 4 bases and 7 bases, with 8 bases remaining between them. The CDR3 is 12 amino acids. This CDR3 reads CASSSTENEQFF. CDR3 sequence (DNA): TGTGCCAGCAGCTCGACCGAAAATGAGCAGTTCTTC.

The CDR3 DNA reads TGTGCCACCAGCAGAGTGCCACGGAGGGATTACAATGAGCAGTTCTTC. Protein: CATSRVPRRDYNEQFF. This sequence joins TRBV15 and TRBJ2-1; D perhaps matches TRBD2 (6 bases). The germline gives CDR1 LNHNV, CDR2 YYDKDF (reference sequence). CDR3 size: 16 residues. The germline V and J ends were trimmed by 1 base and 4 bases, with 14 bases remaining between them. Based on the CDR3 plus reference TRBV15 and TRBJ2-1, the full variable domain is DAMVIQNPRYQVTQFGKPVTLSCSQTLNHNVMYWYQQKSSQAPKLLFHYYDKDFNNEADTPDNFQSRRPNTSFCFLDIRSPGLGDTAMYLCATSRVPRRDYNEQFFGPGTRLTVL.

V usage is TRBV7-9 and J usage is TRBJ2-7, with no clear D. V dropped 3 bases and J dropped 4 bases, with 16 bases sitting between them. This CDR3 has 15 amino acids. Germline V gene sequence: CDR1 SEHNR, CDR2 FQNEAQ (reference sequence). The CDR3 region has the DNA TGTGCCAGCAGCTTTAGGGCCCTAAGCCCGTACGAGCAGTACTTC. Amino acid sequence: CASSFRALSPYEQYF.

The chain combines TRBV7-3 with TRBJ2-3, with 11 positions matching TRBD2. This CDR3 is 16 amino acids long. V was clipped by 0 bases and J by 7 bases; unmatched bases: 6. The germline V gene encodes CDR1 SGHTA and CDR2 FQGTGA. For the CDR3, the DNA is TGTGCCAGCAGCTTAACTAGCGGGAGGGAGATGTATACGCAGTATTTT. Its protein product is CASSLTSGREMYTQYF.

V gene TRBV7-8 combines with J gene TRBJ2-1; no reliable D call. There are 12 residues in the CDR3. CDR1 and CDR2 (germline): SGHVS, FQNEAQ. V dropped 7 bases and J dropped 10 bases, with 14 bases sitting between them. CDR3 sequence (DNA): TGTGCCAGCACCCTTTCGGCTACCGAGCAGTTCTTC. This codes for CASTLSATEQFF.

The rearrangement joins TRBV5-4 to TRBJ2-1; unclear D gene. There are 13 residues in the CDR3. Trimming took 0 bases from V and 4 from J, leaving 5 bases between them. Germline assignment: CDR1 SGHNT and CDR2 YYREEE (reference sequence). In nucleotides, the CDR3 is TGTGCCAGCAGCTTGGACAAGTACAATGAGCAGTTCTTC. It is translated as CASSLDKYNEQFF.

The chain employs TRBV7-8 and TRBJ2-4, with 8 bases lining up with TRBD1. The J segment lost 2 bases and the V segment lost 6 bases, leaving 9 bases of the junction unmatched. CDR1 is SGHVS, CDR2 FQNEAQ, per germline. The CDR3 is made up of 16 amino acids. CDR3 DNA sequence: TGTGCCAGCAGGAGGGGGGCAGGGGGCTCCAAAAACATTCAGTACTTC. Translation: CASRRGAGGSKNIQYF.

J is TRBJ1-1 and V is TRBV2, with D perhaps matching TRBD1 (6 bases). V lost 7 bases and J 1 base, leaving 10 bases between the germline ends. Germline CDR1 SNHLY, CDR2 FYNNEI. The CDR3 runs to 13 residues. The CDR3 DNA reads TGTGCCAGCACCATGACAGGGAACACTGAAGCTTTCTTT. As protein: CASTMTGNTEAFF.

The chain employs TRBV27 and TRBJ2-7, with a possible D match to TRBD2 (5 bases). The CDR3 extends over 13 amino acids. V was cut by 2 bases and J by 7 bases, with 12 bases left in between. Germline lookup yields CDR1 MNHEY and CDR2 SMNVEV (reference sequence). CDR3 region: CASSLGGSWEQYF. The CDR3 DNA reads TGTGCCAGCAGTTTAGGAGGTAGTTGGGAGCAGTACTTC.

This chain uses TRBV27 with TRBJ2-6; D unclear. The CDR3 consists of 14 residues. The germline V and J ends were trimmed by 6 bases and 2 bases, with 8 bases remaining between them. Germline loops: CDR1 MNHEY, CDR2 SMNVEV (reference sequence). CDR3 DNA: TGTGCCAGCAGAACACGGACTGGGGCCAACGTCCTGACTTTC. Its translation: CASRTRTGANVLTF.

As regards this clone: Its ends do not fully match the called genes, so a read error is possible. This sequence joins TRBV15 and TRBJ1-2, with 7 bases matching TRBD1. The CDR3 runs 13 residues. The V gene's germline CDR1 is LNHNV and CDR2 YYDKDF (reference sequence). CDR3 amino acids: CATSRETGTEGHF. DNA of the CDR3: TGTGCCACCAGCAGAGAGACCGGGACAGAGGGGCACTTC.

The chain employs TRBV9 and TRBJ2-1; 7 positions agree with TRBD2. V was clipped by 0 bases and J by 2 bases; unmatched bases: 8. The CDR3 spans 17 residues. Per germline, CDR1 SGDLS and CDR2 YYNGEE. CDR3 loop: CASSVGVRLAAYNEQFF. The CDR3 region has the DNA TGTGCCAGCAGCGTAGGGGTGCGCCTAGCGGCCTACAATGAGCAGTTCTTC.

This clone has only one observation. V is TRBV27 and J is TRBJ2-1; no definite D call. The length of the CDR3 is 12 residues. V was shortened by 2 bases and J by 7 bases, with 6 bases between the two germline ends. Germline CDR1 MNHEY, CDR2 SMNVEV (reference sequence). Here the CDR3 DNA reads TGTGCCAGCAGTTTAAGTGGAAATGAGCAGTTCTTC. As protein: CASSLSGNEQFF.

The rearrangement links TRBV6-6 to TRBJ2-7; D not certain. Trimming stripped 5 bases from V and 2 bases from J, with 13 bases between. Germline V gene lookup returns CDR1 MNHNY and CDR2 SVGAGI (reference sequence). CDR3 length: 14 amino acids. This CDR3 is CASSPSGTTYEQYF. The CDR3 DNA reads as TGTGCCAGCAGTCCCTCGGGTACAACCTACGAGCAGTACTTC.

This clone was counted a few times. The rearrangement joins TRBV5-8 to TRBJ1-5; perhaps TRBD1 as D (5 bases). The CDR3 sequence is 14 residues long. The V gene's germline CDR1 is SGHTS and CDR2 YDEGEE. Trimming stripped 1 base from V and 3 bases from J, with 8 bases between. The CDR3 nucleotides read TGTGCCAGCAGCTTGTACGGGGCCAATCAGCCCCAGCATTTT. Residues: CASSLYGANQPQHF.